A selection of T cell receptor beta chains follows, all from one sample in a study of molecular identifiers for immune sequencing clone quantification. Using its own MiXCR run on the PCR reads, TCRdb lists one record per CDR3 protein. The sample shows 60,000 to 70,000 distinct CDR3 sequences, around 20% of them seen only once. Sequenced: naive CD8+ T cells from blood, with Jurkat cell RNA spiked in. These receptor sequences come from a human donor in good health. Some libraries in this study had Jurkat cell RNA spiked in. Each CDR3 is given with its conserved first and last residue. A D gene is named only where the DNA matches it firmly. Size tells how often a clone was seen (once, few, many) or the class of an expanded clone, and some rows leave it out.

d_gene	j_gene	abundance	v_gene	CDR3aa	CDR3nt
.	TRBJ2-2	many	TRBV28	CASSLPSGSGATNTGELFF	TGTGCCAGCAGCCTCCCCTCTGGGTCGGGGGCCACGAACACCGGGGAGCTGTTTTTT
TRBD2	TRBJ2-1	many	TRBV7-6	CASSLQPSGSVSYNEQFF	TGTGCCAGCAGCTTACAGCCTAGCGGGAGTGTATCCTACAATGAGCAGTTCTTC
TRBD1	TRBJ1-4	many	TRBV4-2	CASSQPGQGNEKLFF	TGTGCCAGCAGCCAACCGGGACAGGGTAATGAAAAACTGTTTTTT
.	TRBJ1-6	many	TRBV20-1	CSTTGSPLHF	TGCAGTACCACGGGTTCACCCCTCCACTTT
.	TRBJ2-7	few	TRBV7-9	CASSLAVVTEQYF	TGTGCCAGCAGCTTAGCGGTGGTCACCGAGCAGTACTTC
TRBD1	TRBJ1-6	few	TRBV2	CASSEAATGGGSPLHF	TGTGCCAGCAGTGAAGCCGCGACAGGGGGCGGCTCACCCCTCCACTTT
TRBD2	TRBJ2-3	many	TRBV2	CASLWAAGDTPSTDTQYF	TGTGCCAGCTTATGGGCGGCGGGAGATACCCCCAGCACAGATACGCAGTATTTT
TRBD2	TRBJ2-7	many	TRBV4-1	CASSQVAAGGPSYEQYF	TGCGCCAGCAGCCAAGTTGCAGCGGGAGGTCCCTCCTACGAGCAGTACTTC
.	TRBJ2-7	.	TRBV5-4	CASSLVGDNEQYF	TGTGCCAGCAGCTTGGTCGGGGACAACGAGCAGTACTTC
.	TRBJ2-3	.	TRBV14	CASSQDGTPWDTQYF	TGTGCCAGCAGCCAAGATGGGACCCCGTGGGATACGCAGTATTTT
.	TRBJ2-7	few	TRBV6-5	CALEVPGNEQYF	TGTGCCCTCGAAGTGCCGGGGAACGAGCAGTACTTC
.	TRBJ2-1	.	TRBV27	CASSLAGTTYNEQFF	TGTGCCAGCAGTTTGGCCGGGACAACCTACAATGAGCAGTTCTTC
.	TRBJ1-2	many	TRBV4-3	CASSQDWAGSYGYTF	TGCGCCAGCAGCCAAGATTGGGCGGGTTCCTATGGCTACACCTTC
.	TRBJ2-2	many	TRBV9	CASSVGGAGELFF	TGTGCCAGCAGCGTAGGAGGGGCCGGGGAGCTGTTTTTT
.	TRBJ2-3	many	TRBV3-1	CASSQEQTLGGDTQYF	TGTGCCAGCAGCCAAGAGCAGACACTGGGAGGAGATACGCAGTATTTT
.	TRBJ1-5	many	TRBV6-5	CASSEQNSNQPQHF	TGTGCCAGCAGCGAACAGAATAGCAATCAGCCCCAGCATTTT
.	TRBJ2-7	many	TRBV28	CASSSPREQQAYEQYF	TGTGCCAGCAGTTCCCCCAGGGAACAGCAAGCCTACGAGCAGTACTTC
TRBD2	TRBJ2-7	many	TRBV5-1	CASSSSGSFYEQYF	TGCGCCAGCAGCTCTAGCGGGAGTTTCTACGAGCAGTACTTC
TRBD1	TRBJ1-1	many	TRBV7-9	CASSLFWGTGDTEAFF	TGTGCCAGCAGCTTATTTTGGGGTACAGGGGACACTGAAGCTTTCTTT
.	TRBJ2-1	.	TRBV5-6	CASSLDYGKDGQFF	TGTGCCAGCAGCTTGGATTACGGGAAAGATGGGCAGTTCTTC
TRBD2	TRBJ2-1	many	TRBV20-1	CSAYPSGRVYNEQFF	TGCAGTGCCTATCCTAGCGGGAGAGTCTACAATGAGCAGTTCTTC
TRBD2	TRBJ2-3	many	TRBV7-8	CASSLRLAGGPRADTQYF	TGTGCCAGCAGCTTACGGCTAGCGGGAGGGCCAAGGGCAGATACGCAGTATTTT
.	TRBJ2-3	.	TRBV24-1	CATSGVSTDTQYF	TGTGCCACCAGTGGGGTCAGCACAGATACGCAGTATTTT
TRBD2	TRBJ2-4	many	TRBV7-9	CASSPELGTSGIQNIQYF	TGTGCCAGCAGCCCCGAGCTTGGGACTAGCGGGATCCAAAACATTCAGTACTTC
.	TRBJ1-2	many	TRBV21-1	CASNPKRGANYGYTF	TGTGCCAGCAACCCGAAGCGGGGCGCTAACTATGGCTACACCTTC
.	TRBJ2-7	many	TRBV20-1	CSASRSQRYSYEQYF	TGCAGTGCTAGTAGGTCGCAGAGGTATTCCTACGAGCAGTACTTC
.	TRBJ2-2	many	TRBV27	CASRTWGQTGELFF	TGTGCCAGCAGAACCTGGGGGCAGACCGGGGAGCTGTTTTTT
.	TRBJ1-1	many	TRBV7-8	CASSLNDREYTEAFF	TGTGCCAGCAGCCTAAACGACAGAGAGTACACTGAAGCTTTCTTT
.	TRBJ2-7	.	TRBV19	CASSIGSAAYEQYF	TGTGCCAGTAGTATCGGCAGCGCCGCCTACGAGCAGTACTTC
.	TRBJ2-7	many	TRBV5-1	CASSLGQFYEQYF	TGCGCCAGCAGCTTGGGACAGTTCTACGAGCAGTACTTC
.	TRBJ1-1	many	TRBV28	CASSLGQYTEAFF	TGTGCCAGCAGTTTGGGACAATACACTGAAGCTTTCTTT
TRBD2	TRBJ2-1	many	TRBV4-2	CASSQEGAGLAGPGQFF	TGTGCCAGCAGCCAAGAAGGCGCGGGACTAGCGGGACCGGGGCAGTTCTTC
.	TRBJ2-3	.	TRBV24-1	CATSDPTNGGYTDTQYF	TGTGCCACCAGTGACCCCACTAACGGCGGTTACACGGATACGCAGTATTTT
.	TRBJ2-1	.	TRBV6-5	CANSYGRDSYNEQFF	TGTGCCAACAGTTACGGTAGAGACTCCTACAATGAGCAGTTCTTC
.	TRBJ2-5	many	TRBV29-1	CSVGSDGTQYF	TGCAGCGTTGGGTCGGATGGGACCCAGTACTTC
.	TRBJ1-2	many	TRBV4-1	CASRHRDNYGYTF	TGCGCCAGCAGACACAGAGACAACTATGGCTACACCTTC
TRBD2	TRBJ2-7	few	TRBV6-1	CASSTAGDLSYEQYF	TGTGCCAGCAGCACGGCGGGGGACCTTTCCTACGAGCAGTACTTC
.	TRBJ1-2	few	TRBV4-2	CASSQDRTANYGYTF	TGTGCCAGCAGCCAAGATCGAACAGCTAACTATGGCTACACCTTC
TRBD1	TRBJ2-7	many	TRBV27	CASSLSSGDRGSYEQYF	TGTGCCAGCAGTTTATCTAGCGGGGACAGGGGATCCTACGAGCAGTACTTC
TRBD1	TRBJ1-1	many	TRBV12-5	CASGLVRSFSQGARANTEAFF	TGTGCTAGTGGTTTGGTACGGTCTTTCTCGCAGGGGGCTCGGGCGAACACTGAAGCTTTCTTT
.	TRBJ2-7	many	TRBV27	CASSLWGALNEQYF	TGTGCCAGCAGTTTATGGGGGGCTCTGAACGAGCAGTACTTC
.	TRBJ2-7	many	TRBV7-9	CASSLVGGAYEQYF	TGTGCCAGCAGCTTAGTCGGGGGCGCCTACGAGCAGTACTTC
.	TRBJ2-1	many	TRBV28	CASILSGSHGASEQFF	TGTGCCAGCATTTTATCAGGGTCCCATGGCGCGAGTGAGCAGTTCTTC
.	TRBJ2-2	many	TRBV9	CASSVDGGVTGELFF	TGTGCCAGCAGCGTAGATGGCGGCGTCACCGGGGAGCTGTTTTTT
.	TRBJ1-1	many	TRBV13	CASSLGLTEAFF	TGTGCCAGCAGCTTGGGGCTCACTGAAGCTTTCTTT
.	TRBJ1-2	many	TRBV5-1	CASSLVSENYGYTF	TGCGCCAGCAGCTTGGTCTCAGAAAACTATGGCTACACCTTC
TRBD2	TRBJ2-5	many	TRBV2	CASREPGLPQETQYF	TGTGCCAGCAGGGAACCGGGACTACCGCAAGAGACCCAGTACTTC
TRBD2	TRBJ2-7	many	TRBV5-1	CASSLAGYYEQYF	TGCGCCAGCAGCCTAGCGGGTTACTACGAGCAGTACTTC
TRBD2	TRBJ2-2	many	TRBV27	CASSRGLAGKNTGELFF	TGTGCCAGCAGTCGAGGACTAGCGGGAAAGAACACCGGGGAGCTGTTTTTT
TRBD2	TRBJ2-3	many	TRBV13	CASSLDAGGWTDTQYF	TGTGCCAGCAGCTTAGATGCGGGAGGTTGGACAGATACGCAGTATTTT
TRBD1	TRBJ1-3	many	TRBV20-1	CSAAPGGADGNTIYF	TGCAGTGCTGCCCCAGGGGGCGCGGATGGAAACACCATATATTTT
TRBD2	TRBJ2-5	few	TRBV12-3/TRBV12-4	CASRPGLVAETQYF	TGTGCCAGCAGACCGGGACTAGTGGCGGAGACCCAGTACTTC
.	TRBJ1-1	.	TRBV5-3	CASSLEAGLATEAFF	TGTGCCAGCAGCTTGGAGGCAGGCTTGGCCACTGAAGCTTTCTTT
.	TRBJ1-3	.	TRBV7-9	CASRFLGSGDTIYF	TGTGCCAGCAGATTTTTGGGGTCGGGGGACACCATATATTTT
TRBD1	TRBJ1-2	many	TRBV28	CASSTTGRLGYGYTF	TGTGCCAGCAGCACGACAGGGAGGCTAGGCTATGGCTACACCTTC
.	TRBJ1-5	.	TRBV27	CGSSLRGSEEPQHF	TGTGGCAGCAGTTTAAGGGGGTCGGAGGAGCCCCAGCATTTT
TRBD2	TRBJ2-1	.	TRBV12-3/TRBV12-4	CASSLAGGPGNEQFF	TGTGCCAGCAGTTTAGCGGGAGGGCCCGGGAATGAGCAGTTCTTC
TRBD1	TRBJ2-5	.	TRBV9	CASSETRDRVQETQYF	TGTGCCAGCAGTGAGACCCGGGACAGGGTTCAAGAGACCCAGTACTTC
.	TRBJ1-1	.	TRBV20-1	CSVSEEAEAFF	TGCAGTGTATCAGAGGAGGCTGAAGCTTTCTTT
.	TRBJ2-5	many	TRBV9	CASSADNEETQYF	TGTGCCAGCAGCGCGGACAACGAAGAGACCCAGTACTTC